Listed below are T cell receptor beta chains from one sample, sequenced in a study of T cell responses to AZD1222 COVID-19 vaccine. Here immunoSEQ multiplex PCR was the method, and the copy in TCRdb shows in-frame clones only, minus some. The sample includes approximately 130,000 clones, approximately 93% of them seen just once. Sequenced here: peripheral blood, sampled on day 0 of AZD1222 vaccination. These receptors originate from an adult in good health. Each CDR3 is given with its conserved first and last residue. A D gene is named only where the DNA matches it firmly. Size is omitted from some rows. Given values are once, few, many or a class for expanded clones.

size | J | D | V | DNA | CDR3
. | TRBJ1-1 | . | TRBV7-6 | TGTGCCAGCAGCTTAGGAGGGGAGCCGAACACTGAAGCTTTCTTT | CASSLGGEPNTEAFF
. | TRBJ2-2 | TRBD2 | TRBV7-7 | TGTGCCAGCAGCCGCCAAGCGGGAGGGCCGGGAACCGGGGAGCTGTTTTTT | CASSRQAGGPGTGELFF
. | TRBJ1-4 | . | TRBV19 | TGTGCCAGTAAGGGGTATGGTGTGGAAAAACTGTTTTTT | CASKGYGVEKLFF
. | TRBJ1-2 | TRBD1 | TRBV5-3 | TGTGCCAGCCCCCCCCAACCGGGACAGGGAAAAGATGGCTACACCTTC | CASPPQPGQGKDGYTF
. | TRBJ2-3 | . | TRBV7-9 | TGTGCCAGCACGGGGGCAGAAGATACGCAGTATTTT | CASTGAEDTQYF
. | TRBJ1-1 | . | TRBV6-2/TRBV6-3 | TGTGCCAGCAGTTATTTCAGGGGATCTGAAGCTTTCTTT | CASSYFRGSEAFF
. | TRBJ2-1 | . | TRBV28 | TGTGCCAGCAGTTTATATCCGGGGAGGAATGAGCAGTTCTTC | CASSLYPGRNEQFF
. | TRBJ1-5 | TRBD1 | TRBV28 | TGTGCCAGCAGTAAGGGGGCTAGTGGCAATCAGCCCCAGCATTTT | CASSKGASGNQPQHF
. | TRBJ2-1 | TRBD1 | TRBV28 | TGTGCCAGCAGTTTGGGGCAGGGGGCCGGTTTAGGCCGGTCCTACAATGAGCAGTTCTTC | CASSLGQGAGLGRSYNEQFF
. | TRBJ1-2 | . | TRBV7-9 | TGTGCCAGCAGAAACACAAGGGAGATGGAGGGCTACACCTTC | CASRNTREMEGYTF
. | TRBJ2-3 | . | TRBV5-1 | TGCGCCAGCAGCTTTCAGGATTCATCAGATACGCAGTATTTT | CASSFQDSSDTQYF
. | TRBJ2-2 | . | TRBV2 | TGTGCCAGCAGTGAAGCCACCACCGGGGAGCTGTTTTTT | CASSEATTGELFF
. | TRBJ1-3 | . | TRBV23-1 | TGCGCCAGCAGTCACCGACGGGTCTCTGGAAACACCATATATTTT | CASSHRRVSGNTIYF
. | TRBJ2-6 | TRBD1 | TRBV7-9 | TGTGCCAGCAGCTTAGTCCCGACAGGGGCTGGGGCCAACGTCCTGACTTTC | CASSLVPTGAGANVLTF
. | TRBJ2-3 | . | TRBV29-1 | TGCAGCGTTAATCGACAGAGCACAGATACGCAGTATTTT | CSVNRQSTDTQYF
once | TRBJ1-1 | . | TRBV7-9 | TGTGCCAGCAGATCGGGGGAGAAAACTGAAGCTTTCTTT | CASRSGEKTEAFF
. | TRBJ1-2 | . | TRBV28 | TGTGCCAGCAGTCCTTCCTATGGCTACACCTTC | CASSPSYGYTF
once | TRBJ1-5 | . | TRBV3-1/TRBV3-2 | TGTGCCAGCAGCCCCTCCAGGGGCCGGAGCAATCAGCCCCAGCATTTT | CASSPSRGRSNQPQHF
once | TRBJ1-6 | TRBD1 | TRBV14 | TGTGCCAGCTCCGGACAGGGGATGACACCCCTCCACTTT | CASSGQGMTPLHF
. | TRBJ2-7 | TRBD1 | TRBV5-6 | TGTGCCAGCAGCTTGGGGGCAGGGGGCGAGCAGTACTTC | CASSLGAGGEQYF
. | TRBJ2-7 | . | TRBV6-1 | TGTGCCAGCAGTGACGGTCGCCAGGGCTACGAGCAGTACTTC | CASSDGRQGYEQYF
. | TRBJ1-5 | . | TRBV30 | TGTGCCTGGAGTACAGGGTTTATCAGTCAGCCCCAGCATTTT | CAWSTGFISQPQHF
. | TRBJ1-2 | . | TRBV12-5 | TGTGGCACGCCCCCGGACTATGGCTACACCTTC | CGTPPDYGYTF
once | TRBJ2-1 | TRBD2 | TRBV5-6 | TGTGCCAGCAGCTCGGCCCTGGGACTAGCGGTGGAGGGTGAGCAGTTCTTC | CASSSALGLAVEGEQFF
. | TRBJ1-2 | TRBD1 | TRBV7-9 | TGTGCCAGCAGCTTAGCGATTGGGACAGGATCCTATGGCTACACCTTC | CASSLAIGTGSYGYTF
. | TRBJ1-2 | . | TRBV7-2 | TGTGCCAGCAGCTTGGGGACAAACTATGGCTACACCTTC | CASSLGTNYGYTF
once | TRBJ1-1 | . | TRBV23-1 | TGCGCCAGCAGTCTCCTGGGTGGCACTGAAGCTTTCTTT | CASSLLGGTEAFF
. | TRBJ2-2 | TRBD2 | TRBV11-3 | TGTGCCAGCAGCTTAGAACTAGCGGGAGGTAACACCGGGGAGCTGTTTTTT | CASSLELAGGNTGELFF
. | TRBJ1-5 | TRBD1 | TRBV3-1/TRBV3-2 | TGTGCCAGCAGCCAAAGGGGACAGGGGGCGGACAATCAGCCCCAGCATTTT | CASSQRGQGADNQPQHF
. | TRBJ2-3 | . | TRBV6-5 | TGTGCCAGCAGTTCCTCCGGGGATACGCAGTATTTT | CASSSSGDTQYF
. | TRBJ1-1 | . | TRBV3-1/TRBV3-2 | TGTGCCAGCAGCCAAGTCAGGCAAGGGACTGAAGCTTTCTTT | CASSQVRQGTEAFF
. | TRBJ1-6 | . | TRBV7-2 | TGTGCCAGCAGCTTAAGGTCTTCACCCCTCCACTTT | CASSLRSSPLHF
few | TRBJ1-3 | TRBD1 | TRBV4-2 | TGTGCCAGCAGCCAGGCCGACAGGGGCTCTGGAAACACCATATATTTT | CASSQADRGSGNTIYF
. | TRBJ1-6 | TRBD1 | TRBV2 | TGTGCCAGCAGTCCAGGGGGCGGCTCCTATAATTCACCCCTCCACTTT | CASSPGGGSYNSPLHF
. | TRBJ2-3 | TRBD2 | TRBV10-1 | TGCGCCAGCAGTGGTCCCGGGACTAGCGGGACAGATACGCAGTATTTT | CASSGPGTSGTDTQYF
. | TRBJ1-2 | TRBD1 | TRBV7-2 | TGTGCCAGCAGCCCTGGCGGGCAGGGGGCAATCTATGGCTACACCTTC | CASSPGGQGAIYGYTF
. | TRBJ2-3 | TRBD1 | TRBV18 | TGTGCCAGCTCACTAAGCGGACAGGGTGGGACAGATACGCAGTATTTT | CASSLSGQGGTDTQYF
. | TRBJ1-4 | TRBD1 | TRBV9 | TGTGCCAGCAGCGCACAGGGGGTGGCGGCTAATGAAAAACTGTTTTTT | CASSAQGVAANEKLFF
. | TRBJ1-4 | . | TRBV3-1/TRBV3-2 | TGTGCCAGCAGCCGACAATCCAATGAAAAACTGTTTTTT | CASSRQSNEKLFF
. | TRBJ2-7 | . | TRBV12-1 | TGTGCCAGCAGCTCGCCATCTATCTGGACCGGCTACGAGCAGTACTTC | CASSSPSIWTGYEQYF
once | TRBJ2-1 | TRBD2 | TRBV5-1 | TGCGCCAGCAGCTCGGCTAGCGGGAGGTCCTACAATGAGCAGTTCTTC | CASSSASGRSYNEQFF
once | TRBJ1-1 | TRBD1 | TRBV19 | TGTGCCAGTAGTACAACCGGGACAGCAGCGACTGAAGCTTTCTTT | CASSTTGTAATEAFF
few | TRBJ2-1 | TRBD1 | TRBV5-4 | TGTGCCAGCAGTCGGACGGACAGGGACAATGAGCAGTTCTTC | CASSRTDRDNEQFF
. | TRBJ2-5 | TRBD1 | TRBV5-4 | TGTGCCAGCAGCTTGAGGGACAGGGGGTTGAGAGAGACCCAGTACTTC | CASSLRDRGLRETQYF
. | TRBJ2-7 | . | TRBV5-1 | TGCGCCAGCAGCTTGGGATCCATTTTCTCCTACGAGCAGTACTTC | CASSLGSIFSYEQYF
. | TRBJ1-5 | . | TRBV9 | TGTGCCAGCAGCGTAGAAGGGGGCAATCAGCCCCAGCATTTT | CASSVEGGNQPQHF
once | TRBJ2-7 | TRBD2 | TRBV5-1 | TGCGCCAGCAGCCCAAACCGTCCTAGCGGCCGCTACGAGCAGTACTTC | CASSPNRPSGRYEQYF
once | TRBJ1-3 | . | TRBV4-2 | TGTGCCAGCAGCCAAGGGCGGGGGGCTGCTGGAAACACCATATATTTT | CASSQGRGAAGNTIYF
few | TRBJ2-2 | TRBD2 | TRBV7-3 | TGTGCCAGCAGGAAACTAGCGGGAGTCAACACCGGGGAGCTGTTTTTT | CASRKLAGVNTGELFF
. | TRBJ1-2 | . | TRBV20-1 | TGCAGTCTCCGGGACACCTCTGGCTACACCTTC | CSLRDTSGYTF
. | TRBJ1-2 | TRBD1 | TRBV7-8 | TGTGCCAGCAGCCTAGGACAGGGGTGGGACGGCTACACCTTC | CASSLGQGWDGYTF
. | TRBJ1-1 | . | TRBV5-1 | TGCGCCAGCAGCTTCAACAGGGAAGCGGAAGCTTTCTTT | CASSFNREAEAFF
few | TRBJ1-2 | TRBD1 | TRBV5-6 | TGTGCCAGCAGCCCGGGGGACAGGGAGAGGTATGGCTACACCTTC | CASSPGDRERYGYTF